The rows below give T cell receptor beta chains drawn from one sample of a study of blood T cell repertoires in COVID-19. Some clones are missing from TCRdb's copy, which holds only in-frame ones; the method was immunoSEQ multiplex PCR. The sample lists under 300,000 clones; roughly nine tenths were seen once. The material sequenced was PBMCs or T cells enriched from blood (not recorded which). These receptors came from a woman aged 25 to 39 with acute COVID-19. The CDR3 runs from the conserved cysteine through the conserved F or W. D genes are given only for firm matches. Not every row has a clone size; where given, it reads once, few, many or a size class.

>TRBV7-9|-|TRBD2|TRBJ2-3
CASSFFLGGGTTDTQYF
TGTGCCAGCAGCTTTTTTTTAGGCGGGGGGACCACGGATACGCAGTATTTT
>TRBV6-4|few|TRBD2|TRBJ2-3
CASSDHKAGGPSDTQYF
TGTGCCAGCAGTGACCATAAAGCGGGAGGGCCCTCCGATACGCAGTATTTT
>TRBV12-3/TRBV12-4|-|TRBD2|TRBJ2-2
CASTRWEGGELFF
TGTGCCAGCACCCGATGGGAGGGCGGGGAGCTGTTTTTT
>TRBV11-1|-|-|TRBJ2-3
CASSLSPADTQYF
TGTGCCAGCAGCTTAAGTCCAGCAGATACGCAGTATTTT
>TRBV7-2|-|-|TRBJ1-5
CASSLGSAGRAGQPQHF
TGTGCCAGCAGCTTAGGATCAGCGGGCAGGGCCGGTCAGCCCCAGCATTTT
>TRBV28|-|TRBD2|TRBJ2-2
CASSRLAGVGTGELFF
TGTGCCAGCAGTCGTCTAGCGGGAGTTGGCACCGGGGAGCTGTTTTTT
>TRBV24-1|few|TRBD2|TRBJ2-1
CATSDPSAGGRDEQFF
TGTGCCACCAGTGATCCCTCCGCGGGGGGGCGGGATGAGCAGTTCTTC
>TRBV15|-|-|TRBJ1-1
CATSRENTEAFF
TGTGCCACCAGCCGGGAGAACACTGAAGCTTTCTTT
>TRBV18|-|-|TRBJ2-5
CASSPSQYQETQYF
TGTGCCAGCTCACCATCGCAGTACCAAGAGACCCAGTACTTC
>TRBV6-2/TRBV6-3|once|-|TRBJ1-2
CASSYSWGAGYTF
TGTGCCAGCAGTTACTCATGGGGCGCAGGCTACACCTTC
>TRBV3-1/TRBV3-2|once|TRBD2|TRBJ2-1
CASSPGLALGGEQFF
TGTGCCAGCAGCCCCGGACTAGCCCTCGGGGGTGAGCAGTTCTTC
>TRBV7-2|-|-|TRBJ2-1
CASSLLGSDYEQFF
TGTGCCAGCAGCTTGCTCGGGAGCGATTATGAGCAGTTCTTC
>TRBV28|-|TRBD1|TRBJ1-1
CASSSGQDKNTEAFF
TGTGCCAGCAGTTCGGGACAGGACAAGAACACTGAAGCTTTCTTT
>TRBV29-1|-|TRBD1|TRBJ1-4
CSVGSGQEKLFF
TGCAGCGTTGGGTCGGGACAGGAAAAACTGTTTTTT
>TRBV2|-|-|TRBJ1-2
CASRSGDGYTF
TGTGCCAGCAGGTCAGGGGATGGCTACACCTTC
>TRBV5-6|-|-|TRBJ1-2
CASSFQRGGYGYTF
TGTGCCAGCAGCTTCCAAAGGGGCGGCTATGGCTACACCTTC
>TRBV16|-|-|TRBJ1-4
CASSLSDSNEKLFF
TGTGCCAGCAGCCTATCGGACAGTAATGAAAAACTGTTTTTT
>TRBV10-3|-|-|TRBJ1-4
CAISGGTTTNEKLFF
TGTGCCATCAGTGGAGGGACAACAACTAATGAAAAACTGTTTTTT
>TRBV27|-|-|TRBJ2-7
CASSVILATRYEQYF
TGTGCCAGCAGTGTCATTCTAGCGACCCGTTACGAGCAGTACTTC
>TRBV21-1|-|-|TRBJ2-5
CASTKKRDQETQYF
TGTGCCAGCACCAAGAAGAGGGACCAAGAGACCCAGTACTTC